This T cell receptor (beta chain) originates from a study of T cell responses to AZD1222 COVID-19 vaccine. In regard to this clone: Its target is not known.

Study-wide results and limits: Only a handful of AZD1222 recipients tested seropositive at baseline. Clonal diversity may have been underestimated, and the donors were mostly white British, with more females than males. Sampled repertoires all dated from after the peak T cell response.

The protocol was immunoSEQ multiplex PCR, while the TCRdb copy is restricted to in-frame clones and leaves out a portion. The sample has 150,000 or so clones; over 85% are singletons. With V trimmed by 6 bases and J by 3 bases, 7 bases remained unmatched. CDR3 length equals 14 residues. The germline V gene has CDR1 KGHSH and CDR2 LQKENI. The clonotype originates from an adult in good health. The sequencing used peripheral blood, collected on day 0 of MenACWY control vaccination. The V call is TRBV18, the J call TRBJ1-2, with 7 bases identical to TRBD1. The CDR3 is CASSFGQGDYGYTF. Here the CDR3 DNA reads TGTGCCAGCTCCTTTGGGCAGGGGGACTATGGCTACACCTTC.